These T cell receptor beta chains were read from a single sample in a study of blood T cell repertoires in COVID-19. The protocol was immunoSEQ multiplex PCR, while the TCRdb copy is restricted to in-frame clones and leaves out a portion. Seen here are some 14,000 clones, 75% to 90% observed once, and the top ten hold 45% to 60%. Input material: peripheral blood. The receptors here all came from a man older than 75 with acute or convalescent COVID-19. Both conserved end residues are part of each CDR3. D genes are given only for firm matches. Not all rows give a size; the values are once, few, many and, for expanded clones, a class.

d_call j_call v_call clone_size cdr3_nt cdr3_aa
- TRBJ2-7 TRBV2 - TGTGCCAGCAAGGGGGGGGGCCACGAGCAGTACTTC CASKGGGHEQYF
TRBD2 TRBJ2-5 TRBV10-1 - TGCGCCAGCAGTCCTAGCGGGAGGCCCCAAGAGACCCAGTACTTC CASSPSGRPQETQYF
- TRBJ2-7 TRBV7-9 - TGTGCCAGCAGTAAAACAGGCGTCCCCTACGAGCAGTACTTC CASSKTGVPYEQYF
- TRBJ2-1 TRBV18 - TGTGCCAGCTCACCCGAGGGATTCTACAATGAGCAGTTCTTC CASSPEGFYNEQFF
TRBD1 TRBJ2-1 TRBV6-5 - TGTGCCAGCACCCCCGGACAGGCCTCCTACAATGAGCAGTTCTTC CASTPGQASYNEQFF
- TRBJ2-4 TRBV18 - TGTGCCAGCTCACCACCGAAGGACAGTATGGCCAAAAACATTCAGTACTTC CASSPPKDSMAKNIQYF
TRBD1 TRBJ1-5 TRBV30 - TGTGCCTGGAGTCGGGACAGGAATCAGCCCCAGCATTTT CAWSRDRNQPQHF
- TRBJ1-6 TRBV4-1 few TGCGCCAGCAGCCAAGGTGTGGCCTCCTATAATTCACCCCTCCACTTT CASSQGVASYNSPLHF
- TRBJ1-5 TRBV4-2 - TGTGCCAGCAGCCAAGAAAGCGGGGGGCGCCGTAAGCCCCAGCATTTT CASSQESGGRRKPQHF
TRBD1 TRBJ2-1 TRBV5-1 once TGCGCCAGCTCGGGACAGGGAAATTACAATGAGCAGTTCTTC CASSGQGNYNEQFF
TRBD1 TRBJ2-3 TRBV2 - TGTGCCAGCAGTACCCCGGACAGGGGGGTCGGTACGCAGTATTTT CASSTPDRGVGTQYF